This TCR beta chain was sequenced in a study of memory CD4+ T cells and cytomegalovirus serostatus. How the authors handled the data: After removing out-of-frame reads, over 2 million distinct TCRbeta sequences remained. TCRdb's copy holds only in-frame clones and misses some; the assay was immunoSEQ multiplex PCR. For V, J and clone size, that table is used; D and trimming come from the DNA. The data contain about 48,000 clones, 78% of them singletons. This CDR3 is 14 amino acids long. The V end lost 3 bases, the J end lost 1 base, and 9 bases lay between the germline ends. Germline CDR1 and CDR2: WNHNN and SYGVQD (reference sequence). Single viable CD3+CD4+CD8-CD45RO+ cells were sorted as the memory CD4+ T cells.

The receptor comes from an adult in good health and CMV-seronegative. This rearrangement joins TRBV10-1 to TRBJ1-1, with a possible D match to TRBD1 (6 bases). Sample: memory CD4+ T cells from blood. The DNA of the CDR3 is TGCGCCAGCAGTGATAAGGGGGAGAACACTGAAGCTTTCTTT. Translated, it gives CASSDKGENTEAFF.